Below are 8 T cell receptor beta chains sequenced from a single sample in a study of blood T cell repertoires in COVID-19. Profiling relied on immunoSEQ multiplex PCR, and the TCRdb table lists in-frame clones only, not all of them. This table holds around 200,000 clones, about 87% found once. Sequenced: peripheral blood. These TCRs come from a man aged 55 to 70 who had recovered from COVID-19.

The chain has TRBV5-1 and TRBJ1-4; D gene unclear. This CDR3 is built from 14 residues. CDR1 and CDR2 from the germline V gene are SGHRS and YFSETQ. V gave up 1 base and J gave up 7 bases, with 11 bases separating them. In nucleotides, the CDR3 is TGCGCCAGCAGCTTGACTAGAGGGATTGAAAAACTGTTTTTT. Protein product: CASSLTRGIEKLFF.

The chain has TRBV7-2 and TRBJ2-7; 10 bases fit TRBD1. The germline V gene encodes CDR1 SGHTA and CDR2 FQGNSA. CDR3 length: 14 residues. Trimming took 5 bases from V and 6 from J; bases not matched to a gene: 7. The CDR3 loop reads CASSPGQGFFEQYF. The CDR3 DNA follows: TGTGCCAGCAGCCCGGGACAGGGGTTCTTCGAGCAGTACTTC.

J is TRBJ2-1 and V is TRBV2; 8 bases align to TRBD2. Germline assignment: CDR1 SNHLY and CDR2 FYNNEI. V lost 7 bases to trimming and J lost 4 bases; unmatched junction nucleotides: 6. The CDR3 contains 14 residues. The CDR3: CASKNVAGYNEQFF. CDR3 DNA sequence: TGTGCCAGCAAAAATGTAGCGGGGTACAATGAGCAGTTCTTC. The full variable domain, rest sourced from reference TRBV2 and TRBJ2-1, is EPEVTQTPSHQVTQMGQEVILRCVPISNHLYFYWYRQILGQKVEFLVSFYNNEISEKSEIFDDQFSVERPDGSNFTLKIRSTKLEDSAMYFCASKNVAGYNEQFFGPGTRLTVL.

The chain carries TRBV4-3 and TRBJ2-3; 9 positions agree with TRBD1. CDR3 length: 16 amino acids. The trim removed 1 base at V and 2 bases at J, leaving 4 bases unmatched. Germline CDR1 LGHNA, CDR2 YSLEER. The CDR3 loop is CASSQGTGANTDTQYF. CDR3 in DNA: TGCGCCAGCAGCCAAGGGACAGGGGCTAACACAGATACGCAGTATTTT.

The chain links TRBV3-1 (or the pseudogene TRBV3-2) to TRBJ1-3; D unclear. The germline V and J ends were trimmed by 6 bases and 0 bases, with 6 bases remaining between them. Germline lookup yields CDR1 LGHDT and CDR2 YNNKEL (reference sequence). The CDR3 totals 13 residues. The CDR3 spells CASRHTSGNTIYF. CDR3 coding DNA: TGTGCCAGCAGGCACACCTCTGGAAACACCATATATTTT.

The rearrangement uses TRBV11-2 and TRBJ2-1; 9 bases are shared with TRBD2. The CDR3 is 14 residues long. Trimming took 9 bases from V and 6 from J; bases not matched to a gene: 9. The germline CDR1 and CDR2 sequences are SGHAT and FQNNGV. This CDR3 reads CASMPAGGSNEQFF. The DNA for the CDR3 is TGTGCCAGTATGCCAGCGGGAGGTAGCAATGAGCAGTTCTTC.

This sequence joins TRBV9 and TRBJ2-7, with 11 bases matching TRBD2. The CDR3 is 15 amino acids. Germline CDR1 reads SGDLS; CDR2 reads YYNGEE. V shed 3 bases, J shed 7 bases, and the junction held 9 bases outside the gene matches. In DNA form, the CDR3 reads TGTGCCAGCAGCGACGACATAGCGGGAGGGCTTGAGCAGTACTTC. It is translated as CASSDDIAGGLEQYF.

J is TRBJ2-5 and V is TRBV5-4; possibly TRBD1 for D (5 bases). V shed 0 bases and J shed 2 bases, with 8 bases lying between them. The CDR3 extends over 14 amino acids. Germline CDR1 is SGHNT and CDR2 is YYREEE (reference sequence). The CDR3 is CASSLAQGQETQYF. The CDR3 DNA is TGTGCCAGCAGCTTGGCCCAGGGACAAGAGACCCAGTACTTC.